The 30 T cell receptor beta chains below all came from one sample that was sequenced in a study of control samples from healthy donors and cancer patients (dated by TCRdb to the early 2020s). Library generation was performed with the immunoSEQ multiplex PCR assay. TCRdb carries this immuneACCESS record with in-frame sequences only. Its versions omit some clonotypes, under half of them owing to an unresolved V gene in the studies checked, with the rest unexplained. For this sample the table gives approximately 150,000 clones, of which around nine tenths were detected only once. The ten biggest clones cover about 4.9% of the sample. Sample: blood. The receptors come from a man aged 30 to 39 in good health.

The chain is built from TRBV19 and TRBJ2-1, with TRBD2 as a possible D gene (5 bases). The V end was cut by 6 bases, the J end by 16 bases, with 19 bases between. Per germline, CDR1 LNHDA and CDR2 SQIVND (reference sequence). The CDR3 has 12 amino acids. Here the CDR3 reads CASSYSLSGKFF. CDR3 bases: TGTGCCAGTAGCTACTCGTTATCGGGAAAATTCTTC.

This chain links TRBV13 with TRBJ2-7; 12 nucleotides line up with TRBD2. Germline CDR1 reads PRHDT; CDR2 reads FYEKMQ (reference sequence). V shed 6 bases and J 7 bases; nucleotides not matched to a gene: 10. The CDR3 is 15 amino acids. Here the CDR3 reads CASRLLAGGQGEQYF. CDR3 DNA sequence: TGTGCCAGCAGGCTACTAGCGGGAGGCCAGGGGGAGCAGTACTTC.

Here the CDR3 DNA reads TGTGCCAGCAGCCAAGAGCGGACGGGGGGTTCACCCCTCCACTTT. Its protein product is CASSQERTGGSPLHF. The V gene is TRBV4-2, the J gene TRBJ1-6, with D tentatively TRBD1 (5 bases). CDR3 length: 15 amino acids. V was cut by 0 bases and J by 9 bases, with 12 bases left in between. Germline V gene lookup returns CDR1 LGHNA and CDR2 YNFKEQ.

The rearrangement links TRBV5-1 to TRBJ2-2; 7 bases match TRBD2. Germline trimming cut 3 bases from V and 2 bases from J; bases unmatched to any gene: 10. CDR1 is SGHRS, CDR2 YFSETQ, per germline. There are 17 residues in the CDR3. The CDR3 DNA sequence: TGCGCCAGCAGCTGGCGGGTTGGCGGGGGAAACACCGGGGAGCTGTTTTTT. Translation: CASSWRVGGGNTGELFF.

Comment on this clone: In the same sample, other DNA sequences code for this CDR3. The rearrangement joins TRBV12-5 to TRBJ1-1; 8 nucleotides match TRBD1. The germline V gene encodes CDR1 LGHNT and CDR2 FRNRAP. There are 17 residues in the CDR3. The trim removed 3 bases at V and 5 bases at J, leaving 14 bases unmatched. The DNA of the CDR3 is TGTGCTAGTGGTTTTATGGGACAGGCCGCCCCCGGGACTGAAGCTTTCTTT. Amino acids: CASGFMGQAAPGTEAFF.

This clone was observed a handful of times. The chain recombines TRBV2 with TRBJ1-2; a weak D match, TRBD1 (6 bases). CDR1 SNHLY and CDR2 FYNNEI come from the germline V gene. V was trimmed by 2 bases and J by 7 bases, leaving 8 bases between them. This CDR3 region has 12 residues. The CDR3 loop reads CASSEYRVGYTF. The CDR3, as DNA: TGTGCCAGCAGTGAATACAGGGTTGGCTACACCTTC.

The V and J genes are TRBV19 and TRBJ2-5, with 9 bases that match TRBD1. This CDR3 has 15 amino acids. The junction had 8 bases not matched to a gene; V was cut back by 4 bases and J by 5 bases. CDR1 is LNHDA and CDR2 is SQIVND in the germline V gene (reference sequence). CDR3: CASSTLDRGSETQYF. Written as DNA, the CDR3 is TGTGCCAGTAGTACCTTGGACAGGGGTTCGGAGACCCAGTACTTC.

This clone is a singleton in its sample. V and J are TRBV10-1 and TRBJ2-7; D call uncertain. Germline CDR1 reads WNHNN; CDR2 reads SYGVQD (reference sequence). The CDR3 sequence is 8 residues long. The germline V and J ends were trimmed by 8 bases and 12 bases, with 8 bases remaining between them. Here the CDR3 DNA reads TGCGCCAGCCCTGCTCGGTACTTC. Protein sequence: CASPARYF.

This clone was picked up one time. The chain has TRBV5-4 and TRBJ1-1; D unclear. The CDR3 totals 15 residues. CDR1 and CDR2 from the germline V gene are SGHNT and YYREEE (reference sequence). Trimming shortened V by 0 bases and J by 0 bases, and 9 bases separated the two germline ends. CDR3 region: CASSLAQTMNTEAFF. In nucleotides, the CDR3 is TGTGCCAGCAGCTTGGCCCAGACTATGAACACTGAAGCTTTCTTT. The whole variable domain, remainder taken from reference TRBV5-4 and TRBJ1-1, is ETGVTQSPTHLIKTRGQQVTLRCSSQSGHNTVSWYQQALGQGPQFIFQYYREEENGRGNFPPRFSGLQFPNYSSELNVNALELDDSALYLCASSLAQTMNTEAFFGQGTRLTVV.

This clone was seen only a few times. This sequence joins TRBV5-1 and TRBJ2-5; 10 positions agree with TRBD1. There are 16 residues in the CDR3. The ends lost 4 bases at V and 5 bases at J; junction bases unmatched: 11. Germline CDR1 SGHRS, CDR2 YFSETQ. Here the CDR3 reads CASSPHGQGGSETQYF. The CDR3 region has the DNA TGCGCCAGCAGCCCCCACGGACAGGGGGGGTCGGAGACCCAGTACTTC. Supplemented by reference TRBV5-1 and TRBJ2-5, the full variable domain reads KAGVTQTPRYLIKTRGQQVTLSCSPISGHRSVSWYQQTPGQGLQFLFEYFSETQRNKGNFPGRFSGRQFSNSRSEMNVSTLELGDSALYLCASSPHGQGGSETQYFGPGTRLLVL.

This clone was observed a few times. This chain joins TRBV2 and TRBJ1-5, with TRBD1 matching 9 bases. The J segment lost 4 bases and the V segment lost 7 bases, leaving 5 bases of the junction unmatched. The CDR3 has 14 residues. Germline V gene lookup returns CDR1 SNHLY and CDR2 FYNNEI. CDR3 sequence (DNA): TGTGCCAGCAAGGGACAGGGTGGGAATCAGCCCCAGCATTTT. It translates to CASKGQGGNQPQHF.

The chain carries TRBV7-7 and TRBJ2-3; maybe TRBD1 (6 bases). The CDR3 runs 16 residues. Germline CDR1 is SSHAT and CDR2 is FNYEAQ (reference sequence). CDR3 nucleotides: TGTGCTAGCTCCCTAGGGGGTAGCGCGGTGACAGATACGCAGTATTTT. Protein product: CASSLGGSAVTDTQYF. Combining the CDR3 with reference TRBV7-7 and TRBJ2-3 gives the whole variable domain GAGVSQSPRYKVTKRGQDVTLRCDPISSHATLYWYQQALGQGPEFLTYFNYEAQPDKSGLPSDRFSAERPEGSISTLTIQRTEQRDSAMYRCASSLGGSAVTDTQYFGPGTRLTVL.

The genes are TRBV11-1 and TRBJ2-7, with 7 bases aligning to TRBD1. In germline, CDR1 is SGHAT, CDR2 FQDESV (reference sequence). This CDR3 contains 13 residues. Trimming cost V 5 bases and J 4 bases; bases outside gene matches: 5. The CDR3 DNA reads TGTGCCAGCAGCAGAGAGGGGGCGTACGAGCAGTACTTC. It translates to CASSREGAYEQYF.

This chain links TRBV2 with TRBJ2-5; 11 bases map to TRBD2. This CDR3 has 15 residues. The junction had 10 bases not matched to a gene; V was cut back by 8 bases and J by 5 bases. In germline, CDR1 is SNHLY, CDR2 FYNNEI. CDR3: CASGGLAGGRETQYF. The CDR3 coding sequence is TGTGCCAGCGGGGGTCTAGCGGGGGGCCGGGAGACCCAGTACTTC.

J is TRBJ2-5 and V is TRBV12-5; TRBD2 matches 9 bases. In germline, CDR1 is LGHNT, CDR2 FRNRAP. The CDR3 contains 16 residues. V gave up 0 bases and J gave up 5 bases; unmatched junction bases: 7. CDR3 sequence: CASGLVVGGRGETQYF. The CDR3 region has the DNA TGTGCTAGTGGTTTGGTAGTGGGCGGGAGGGGCGAGACCCAGTACTTC. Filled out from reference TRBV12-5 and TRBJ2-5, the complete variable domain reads DARVTQTPRHKVTEMGQEVTMRCQPILGHNTVFWYRQTMMQGLELLAYFRNRAPLDDSGMPKDRFSAEMPDATLATLKIQPSEPRDSAVYFCASGLVVGGRGETQYFGPGTRLLVL.

The CDR3 loop reads CASSLYSPRDRVGNTIYF. The DNA for the CDR3 is TGTGCCAGCAGCTTATATAGCCCCCGGGATCGAGTTGGAAACACCATATATTTT. The chain couples TRBV7-7 to TRBJ1-3; D remains ambiguous. Germline V CDR1 and CDR2: SSHAT, FNYEAQ (reference sequence). The V and J ends lost 2 bases and 3 bases respectively, with 20 bases between them. The CDR3 consists of 18 residues.

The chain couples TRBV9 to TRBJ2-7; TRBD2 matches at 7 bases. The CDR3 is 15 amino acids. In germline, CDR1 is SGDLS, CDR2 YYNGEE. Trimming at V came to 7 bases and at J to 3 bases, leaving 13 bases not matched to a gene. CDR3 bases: TGTGCCAGCGGACGACTGGCTAGCGGACACTACGAGCAGTACTTC. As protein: CASGRLASGHYEQYF.

In DNA, the CDR3 is TGCGCCAGCAGTAGCCACTGGACCAGCTCCTACGAGCAGTACTTC. It specifies CASSSHWTSSYEQYF. The chain carries TRBV5-1 and TRBJ2-7; no reliable D call. Trimming shortened V by 5 bases and J by 0 bases, and 15 bases separated the two germline ends. Germline V gene data show CDR1 as SGHRS and CDR2 as YFSETQ. The CDR3 has 15 residues. Supplemented by reference TRBV5-1 and TRBJ2-7, the full variable domain reads KAGVTQTPRYLIKTRGQQVTLSCSPISGHRSVSWYQQTPGQGLQFLFEYFSETQRNKGNFPGRFSGRQFSNSRSEMNVSTLELGDSALYLCASSSHWTSSYEQYFGPGTRLTVT.

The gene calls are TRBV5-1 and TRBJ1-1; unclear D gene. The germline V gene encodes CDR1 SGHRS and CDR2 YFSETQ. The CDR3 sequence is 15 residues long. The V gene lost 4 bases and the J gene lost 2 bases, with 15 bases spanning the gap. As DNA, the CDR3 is TGCGCCAGCAGCCCCCTTCCTGGGGAAAACACTGAAGCTTTCTTT. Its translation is CASSPLPGENTEAFF.

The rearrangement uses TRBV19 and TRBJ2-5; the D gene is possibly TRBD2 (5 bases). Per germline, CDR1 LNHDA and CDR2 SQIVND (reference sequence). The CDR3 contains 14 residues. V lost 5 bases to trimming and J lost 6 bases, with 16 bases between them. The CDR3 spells CASSSREPGKTQYF. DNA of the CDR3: TGTGCCAGTAGTTCAAGGGAACCGGGAAAGACCCAGTACTTC.

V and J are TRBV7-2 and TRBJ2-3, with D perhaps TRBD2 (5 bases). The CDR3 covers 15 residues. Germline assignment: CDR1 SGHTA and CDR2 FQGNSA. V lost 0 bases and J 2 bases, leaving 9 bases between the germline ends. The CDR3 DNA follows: TGTGCCAGCAGCTTAGCTGGGAGTTCCACAGATACGCAGTATTTT. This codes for CASSLAGSSTDTQYF.

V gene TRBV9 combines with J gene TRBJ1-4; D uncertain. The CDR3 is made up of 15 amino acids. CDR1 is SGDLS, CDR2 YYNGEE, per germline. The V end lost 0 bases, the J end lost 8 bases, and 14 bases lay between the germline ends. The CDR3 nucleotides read TGTGCCAGCAGCGTAGCTTACGGTTTCCGGGAAAAACTGTTTTTT. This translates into CASSVAYGFREKLFF.

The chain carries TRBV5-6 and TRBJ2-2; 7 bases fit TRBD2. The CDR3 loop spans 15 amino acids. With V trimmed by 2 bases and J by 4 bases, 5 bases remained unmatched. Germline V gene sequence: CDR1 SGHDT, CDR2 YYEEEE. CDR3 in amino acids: CASSFPGLRTGELFF. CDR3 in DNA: TGTGCCAGCAGCTTTCCGGGACTACGCACCGGGGAGCTGTTTTTT.

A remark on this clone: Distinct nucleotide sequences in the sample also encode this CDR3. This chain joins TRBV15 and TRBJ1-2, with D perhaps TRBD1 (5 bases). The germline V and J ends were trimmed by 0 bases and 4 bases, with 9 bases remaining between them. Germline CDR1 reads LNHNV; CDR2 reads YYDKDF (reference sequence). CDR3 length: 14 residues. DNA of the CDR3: TGTGCCACCAGCAGAGATAGGGGCTCCTATGGCTACACCTTC. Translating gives CATSRDRGSYGYTF. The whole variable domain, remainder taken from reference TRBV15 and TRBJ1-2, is DAMVIQNPRYQVTQFGKPVTLSCSQTLNHNVMYWYQQKSSQAPKLLFHYYDKDFNNEADTPDNFQSRRPNTSFCFLDIRSPGLGDTAMYLCATSRDRGSYGYTFGSGTRLTVV.

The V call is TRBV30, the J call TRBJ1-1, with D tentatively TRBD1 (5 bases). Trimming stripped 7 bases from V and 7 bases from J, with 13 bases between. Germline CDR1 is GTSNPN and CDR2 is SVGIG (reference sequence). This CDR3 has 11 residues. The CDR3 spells CASVGDSEAFF. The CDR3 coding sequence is TGTGCCTCCGTAGGAGACAGTGAAGCTTTCTTT. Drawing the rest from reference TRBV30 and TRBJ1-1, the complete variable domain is SQTIHQWPATLVQPVGSPLSLECTVEGTSNPNLYWYRQAAGRGLQLLFYSVGIGQISSEVPQNLSASRPQDRQFILSSKKLLLSDSGFYLCASVGDSEAFFGQGTRLTVV.

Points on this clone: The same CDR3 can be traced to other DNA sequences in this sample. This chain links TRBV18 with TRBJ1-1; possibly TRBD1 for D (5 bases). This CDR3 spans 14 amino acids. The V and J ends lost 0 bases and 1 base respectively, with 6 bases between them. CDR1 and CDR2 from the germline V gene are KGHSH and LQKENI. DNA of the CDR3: TGTGCCAGCTCACCACCTAGGGGGAACACTGAAGCTTTCTTT. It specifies CASSPPRGNTEAFF.

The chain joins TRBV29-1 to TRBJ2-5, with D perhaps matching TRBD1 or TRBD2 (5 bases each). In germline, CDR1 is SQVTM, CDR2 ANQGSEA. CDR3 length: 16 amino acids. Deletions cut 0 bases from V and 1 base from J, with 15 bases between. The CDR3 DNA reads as TGCAGCGTTGAAGATCAGCAGCTTGGGGGCCAAGAGACCCAGTACTTC. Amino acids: CSVEDQQLGGQETQYF.

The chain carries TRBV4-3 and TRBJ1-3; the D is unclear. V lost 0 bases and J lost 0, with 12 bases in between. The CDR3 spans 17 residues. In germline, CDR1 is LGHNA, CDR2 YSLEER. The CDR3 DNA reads TGCGCCAGCAGCCAAGATCCCCGGCCTTCCTCTGGAAACACCATATATTTT. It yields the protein CASSQDPRPSSGNTIYF.

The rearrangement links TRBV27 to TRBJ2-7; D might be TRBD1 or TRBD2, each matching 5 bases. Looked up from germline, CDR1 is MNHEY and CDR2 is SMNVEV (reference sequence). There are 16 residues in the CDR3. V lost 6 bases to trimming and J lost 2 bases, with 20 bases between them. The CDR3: CASSPIGSGPTYEQYF. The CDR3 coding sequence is TGTGCCAGCAGCCCTATAGGTTCGGGACCAACCTACGAGCAGTACTTC.

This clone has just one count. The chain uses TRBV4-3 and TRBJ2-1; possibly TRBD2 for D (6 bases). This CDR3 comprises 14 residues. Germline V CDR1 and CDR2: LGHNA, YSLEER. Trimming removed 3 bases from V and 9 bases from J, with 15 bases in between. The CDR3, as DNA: TGCGCCAGCAGCCAGGAAGACCTGGGGGGTGAGCAGTTCTTC. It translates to CASSQEDLGGEQFF.